The 30 T cell receptor beta chains in this list originate from one sample, sequenced in a study of CD8 T cells in Susac syndrome. RNA, at roughly 0.45 to 1 ug, was reverse transcribed with random hexamers. TCRdb independently ran MiXCR on the immunoSEQ multiplex PCR reads; one entry per CDR3 protein. The sample lists over 150,000 distinct CDR3 sequences, about 96% occurring once. The source material was CD4+ T cells from PBMCs. The receptors derive from a human donor with Susac syndrome.

The table lists this clonotype with a few counts. V and J are TRBV18 and TRBJ1-2; perhaps TRBD1 as D (6 bases). CDR3 length equals 13 residues. V gave up 3 bases and J gave up 2 bases, with 7 bases separating them. Germline V gene data show CDR1 as KGHSH and CDR2 as LQKENI. CDR3 bases: TGTGCCAGCTCACCCGACAGGAACTATGGCTACACCTTC. It is translated as CASSPDRNYGYTF.

This chain joins TRBV5-8 and TRBJ1-2, with 10 nucleotides matching TRBD1. Germline lookup yields CDR1 SGHTS and CDR2 YDEGEE. The CDR3 covers 15 residues. V lost 4 bases and J lost 3; bases outside the gene matches: 6. This chain's CDR3 is CASSMGQGPYYGYTF. Here the CDR3 DNA reads TGTGCCAGCAGCATGGGACAGGGGCCCTACTATGGCTACACCTTC.

The V call is TRBV3-1, the J call TRBJ2-5; D is unresolved. V was shortened by 0 bases and J by 1 base, with 9 bases between the two germline ends. This CDR3 spans 15 amino acids. Germline assignment: CDR1 LGHDT and CDR2 YNNKEL (reference sequence). The CDR3 here is CASSQDLRVQETQYF. The DNA of the CDR3 is TGTGCCAGCAGCCAAGATCTCCGTGTCCAAGAGACCCAGTACTTC.

The chain joins TRBV18 to TRBJ2-4; tentative D call: TRBD1 (5 bases). This CDR3 region has 16 residues. V lost 1 base to trimming and J lost 0 bases, with 10 bases between them. Germline CDR1 is KGHSH and CDR2 is LQKENI. The CDR3 region has the DNA TGTGCCAGCTCACCACTGGACACCTTAGCCAAAAACATTCAGTACTTC. It yields the protein CASSPLDTLAKNIQYF.

The CDR3 DNA reads as TGTGCCAGCAGGCCGAGCACGAATGAGCAGTTCTTC. Translation gives CASRPSTNEQFF. The rearrangement uses TRBV7-2 and TRBJ2-1, with D hard to call. V gave up 6 bases and J gave up 7 bases, with 10 bases separating them. The CDR3 covers 12 residues. CDR1 is SGHTA, CDR2 FQGNSA, per germline.

DNA for the CDR3: TGTGCCTGGAGTGTATGGGGACTAGAAAATGAGCAGTTCTTC. Amino acid sequence: CAWSVWGLENEQFF. V and J are TRBV30 and TRBJ2-1; 8 bases align to TRBD2. This CDR3 is built from 14 residues. J lost 7 bases, V lost 0 bases, and 5 bases had no gene match. Germline CDR1 reads GTSNPN; CDR2 reads SVGIG (reference sequence). Using reference TRBV30 and TRBJ2-1 for the parts outside the CDR3, the full variable domain is SQTIHQWPATLVQPVGSPLSLECTVEGTSNPNLYWYRQAAGRGLQLLFYSVGIGQISSEVPQNLSASRPQDRQFILSSKKLLLSDSGFYLCAWSVWGLENEQFFGPGTRLTVL.

The genes are TRBV4-3 and TRBJ2-1; 8 nucleotides match TRBD1. Trimming at V came to 4 bases and at J to 8 bases, leaving 13 bases not matched to a gene. CDR3 length: 16 residues. The germline V gene encodes CDR1 LGHNA and CDR2 YSLEER. The CDR3 DNA reads TGCGCCAGCAGCCGATCTGATGTAGGACAGGGTTATGAGCAGTTCTTC. Its translation is CASSRSDVGQGYEQFF.

This chain joins TRBV5-1 and TRBJ2-5; either TRBD1 or TRBD2 may fit D (5 bases each). Germline V gene sequence: CDR1 SGHRS, CDR2 YFSETQ. V was cut by 8 bases and J by 0 bases, with 11 bases left in between. This CDR3 is 13 amino acids long. This chain's CDR3 is CASRDGDQETQYF. The CDR3, as DNA: TGCGCCAGTAGGGACGGCGACCAAGAGACCCAGTACTTC.

This rearrangement joins TRBV20-1 to TRBJ2-5; 9 nucleotides agree with TRBD2. Germline CDR1 and CDR2: DFQATT and SNEGSKA (reference sequence). Trimming cost V 1 base and J 7 bases; bases outside gene matches: 10. The CDR3 is 15 amino acids. The CDR3 DNA sequence: TGCAGTGCTAGAGCACGGCGGGGGGGAACAGGGACCCAGTACTTC. Translation: CSARARRGGTGTQYF.

The gene calls are TRBV18 and TRBJ2-7; D call uncertain. Germline loops: CDR1 KGHSH, CDR2 LQKENI. V gave up 1 base and J gave up 6 bases, with 10 bases separating them. This CDR3 contains 13 residues. In DNA, the CDR3 is TGTGCCAGCTCACCACAGGGATCGAGCGAGCAGTACGTC. Translation gives CASSPQGSSEQYV.

The chain recombines TRBV30 with TRBJ2-3; 12 bases agree with TRBD2. The germline V gene encodes CDR1 GTSNPN and CDR2 SVGIG (reference sequence). This CDR3 contains 15 residues. The V gene end was trimmed by 5 bases and the J gene end by 6 bases; junction bases not matched to a gene: 9. CDR3 bases: TGTGCCTGGGTTCTAGCGGGAGGGCCCGGGGATACGCAGTATTTT. Its protein is CAWVLAGGPGDTQYF.

This chain connects TRBV5-1 to TRBJ2-1, with 7 bases lining up with TRBD1. CDR1 and CDR2 (germline): SGHRS, YFSETQ. The CDR3 is 16 residues long. V lost 3 bases, J lost 5 bases, and 11 bases stayed unmatched. CDR3 region: CASSSVFDQGDNEQFF. CDR3 coding DNA: TGCGCCAGCAGCTCTGTATTTGATCAGGGGGACAATGAGCAGTTCTTC.

This chain uses TRBV5-4 with TRBJ2-5, with 8 nucleotides matching TRBD2. The CDR3 has 16 amino acids. The V gene end was trimmed by 5 bases and the J gene end by 5 bases; junction bases not matched to a gene: 14. Germline assignment: CDR1 SGHNT and CDR2 YYREEE (reference sequence). The CDR3 nucleotides are TGTGCCAGCAGTCGGCCCGGGGCGGGGGGCTTGGAGACCCAGTACTTC. Translated: CASSRPGAGGLETQYF.

The chain carries TRBV29-1 and TRBJ2-3, with D possibly TRBD2 on 6 matching bases. Germline lookup yields CDR1 SQVTM and CDR2 ANQGSEA. The CDR3 sequence is 13 residues long. The V and J ends lost 5 bases and 4 bases respectively, with 13 bases between them. This CDR3 reads CSVPGGVADTQYF. The DNA for the CDR3 is TGCAGCGTTCCCGGCGGGGTTGCAGATACGCAGTATTTT.

The chain uses TRBV6-2 or TRBV6-3 and TRBJ2-7; the D is unclear. The CDR3 loop spans 13 amino acids. The V gene's germline CDR1 is MNHEY and CDR2 SVGEGT. Trimming took off 6 bases at V and 1 base at J, with 10 bases between the two ends. For the CDR3, the DNA is TGTGCCAGCAGGGGGTCTTCGTCCTACGAGCAGTACGTC. Its translation is CASRGSSSYEQYV.

The V gene is TRBV6-6, the J gene TRBJ2-7, with 7 nucleotides matching TRBD1. Germline V gene lookup returns CDR1 MNHNY and CDR2 SVGAGI (reference sequence). The CDR3 totals 13 residues. The junction had 4 bases not matched to a gene; V was cut back by 5 bases and J by 3 bases. The chain's CDR3 is CASSRGQFYEQYF. In DNA, the CDR3 is TGTGCCAGCAGTCGGGGACAGTTCTACGAGCAGTACTTC.

The chain has TRBV29-1 and TRBJ2-5, with D hard to call. V dropped 1 base and J dropped 4 bases, with 10 bases sitting between them. The CDR3 runs 13 residues. Per the germline V gene, CDR1 is SQVTM and CDR2 is ANQGSEA. In DNA, the CDR3 is TGCAGCGTTGAAGTACAGTTCGGAGAGACCCAGTACTTC. Translated, it gives CSVEVQFGETQYF.

The CDR3 is CASSLYLGQGSSADTQYF. The CDR3, as DNA: TGTGCCAGCAGCCTCTACCTGGGACAGGGCAGTTCGGCAGATACGCAGTATTTT. V and J are TRBV13 and TRBJ2-3, with TRBD1 matching over 9 bases. CDR1 is PRHDT, CDR2 FYEKMQ, per germline (reference sequence). The CDR3 is 18 amino acids. Trimming took 5 bases from V and 4 from J; bases not matched to a gene: 16.

The V and J genes are TRBV18 and TRBJ2-7; D possibly corresponds to TRBD2 (5 bases). With 6 bases removed from V and 6 bases from J, the gap between germline ends came to 12 bases. This CDR3 is built from 12 residues. CDR1 and CDR2 (germline): KGHSH, LQKENI. The CDR3 DNA sequence: TGTGCCAGCTCCTCTGTGAGCGGCGAGCAGTACGTC. The encoded protein is CASSSVSGEQYV.

The chain links TRBV9 to TRBJ2-3; 13 nucleotides match TRBD2. The CDR3 has 16 residues. Trimming removed 3 bases from V and 3 bases from J; junction bases left unmatched: 4. From germline, CDR1 is SGDLS and CDR2 YYNGEE. The CDR3 nucleotides read TGTGCCAGCAGCGGGACTAGCGGGAGACAAACAGATACGCAGTATTTT. It yields the protein CASSGTSGRQTDTQYF.

The chain links TRBV14 to TRBJ2-5; TRBD2 aligns across 7 bases. Germline CDR1 SGHDN, CDR2 FVKESK. Trimming at V came to 2 bases and at J to 1 base, leaving 4 bases not matched to a gene. This CDR3 spans 15 amino acids. As DNA, the CDR3 is TGTGCCAGCAGCCAACGGGGGAGGGCCCAAGAGACCCAGTACTTC. It is translated as CASSQRGRAQETQYF.

The rearrangement joins TRBV15 to TRBJ2-4; 8 bases line up with TRBD1. V lost 5 bases to trimming and J lost 14 bases; unmatched junction nucleotides: 11. The CDR3 loop spans 13 amino acids. CDR1 LNHNV and CDR2 YYDKDF come from the germline V gene (reference sequence). In DNA form, the CDR3 reads TGTGCCACCAGCGCCCTAAATAGGGGACAGGAGTACTTC. Amino acids: CATSALNRGQEYF.

The gene calls are TRBV28 and TRBJ2-5; D not resolved. CDR1 is MDHEN, CDR2 SYDVKM, per germline. V was clipped by 6 bases and J by 0 bases, with 11 bases between them. The length of the CDR3 is 14 residues. The chain's CDR3 is CASSPTRHQETQYF. The CDR3, as DNA: TGTGCCAGCAGCCCGACCCGACACCAAGAGACCCAGTACTTC.

This sequence joins TRBV6-5 and TRBJ2-2, with no clear D. V lost 3 bases and J lost 6, with 5 bases in between. CDR3 size: 12 residues. Germline CDR1 MNHEY, CDR2 SVGAGI. The CDR3 reads CASSYTAGELFF. As DNA, the CDR3 is TGTGCCAGCAGTTATACCGCCGGGGAGCTGTTTTTT.

This chain joins TRBV6-6 and TRBJ2-5; 10 bases are shared with TRBD1. The CDR3 is 15 residues long. The germline gives CDR1 MNHNY, CDR2 SVGAGI (reference sequence). V shed 6 bases, J shed 3 bases, and the junction held 7 bases outside the gene matches. CDR3 sequence reads: CASSEKGQGKETQYF. CDR3 sequence (DNA): TGTGCCAGCAGCGAAAAGGGACAGGGGAAAGAGACCCAGTACTTC.

The chain couples TRBV28 to TRBJ2-3; D perhaps matches TRBD2 (6 bases). The V end lost 2 bases, the J end lost 0 bases, and 18 bases lay between the germline ends. Germline-derived CDR1 and CDR2 are MDHEN and SYDVKM. CDR3 length equals 18 residues. The CDR3 nucleotides read TGTGCCAGCAGTTTAGGTCGGAGTCTAGGGACTAGCACAGATACGCAGTATTTT. Its translation: CASSLGRSLGTSTDTQYF.

This chain joins TRBV7-9 and TRBJ1-2, with D perhaps TRBD1 (6 bases). Germline assignment: CDR1 SEHNR and CDR2 FQNEAQ (reference sequence). There are 13 residues in the CDR3. V lost 6 bases to trimming and J lost 8 bases, with 16 bases between them. The CDR3 loop is CASSLTTGLGYTF. The CDR3 nucleotides are TGTGCCAGCAGTTTGACAACAGGGCTCGGCTACACCTTC.

The V call is TRBV12-3 or TRBV12-4, the J call TRBJ2-2, with 8 bases fitting TRBD2. The CDR3 is 17 residues long. Trimming took 6 bases from V and 0 from J; bases not matched to a gene: 9. This CDR3 is CASRKRRGLANTGELFF. The CDR3 nucleotides are TGTGCCAGCAGGAAAAGAAGGGGACTAGCGAACACCGGGGAGCTGTTTTTT.

V is TRBV6-5 and J is TRBJ2-7; no firm D call. The CDR3 sequence is 14 residues long. Deletions cut 1 base from V and 2 bases from J, with 9 bases between. Germline V gene lookup returns CDR1 MNHEY and CDR2 SVGAGI. CDR3 amino acids: CASSYFQHAYEQYF. CDR3 coding DNA: TGTGCCAGCAGTTACTTCCAACACGCCTACGAGCAGTACTTC.

The V call is TRBV2, the J call TRBJ2-6; TRBD1 or TRBD2 may be the D gene (6 bases each). Germline-derived CDR1 and CDR2 are SNHLY and FYNNEI. V shed 4 bases and J shed 0 bases, with 16 bases lying between them. The CDR3 runs to 18 residues. The CDR3 bases are TGTGCCAGCAGTGCCCGGAGGGGGTCCATCTCTGGGGCCAACGTCCTGACTTTC. Translated: CASSARRGSISGANVLTF.